This TCR beta chain emerged from a study of shared T cell receptors in the human thymus. Clones were read by immunoSEQ multiplex PCR, and TCRdb kept only the in-frame ones, dropping some. The sample includes 540,000 or so clones, approximately 80% of them seen just once. The CDR3 contains 18 residues. Looked up from germline, CDR1 is MNHEY and CDR2 is SMNVEV (reference sequence). The V end lost 1 base, the J end lost 0 bases, and 13 bases lay between the germline ends. A further study also used this sample, focusing on human thymus T cells. According to that study: Immunologically healthy infants in Finland undergoing congenital heart defect surgery were the donors. Resections from corrective heart surgery provided thymus tissue. An apparent bias in V and J gene usage was seen in thymic and blood repertoires. As related research reported, thymic repertoires overlapped highly among unrelated individuals.

V gene TRBV27 combines with J gene TRBJ2-6; TRBD1 is a possible D gene (6 bases). Input material: thymocytes. This sequence was found in a boy less than two years old with a congenital heart defect. The CDR3: CASSLLARGYSGANVLTF. In DNA form, the CDR3 reads TGTGCCAGCAGTTTATTGGCCAGGGGATACTCTGGGGCCAACGTCCTGACTTTC.